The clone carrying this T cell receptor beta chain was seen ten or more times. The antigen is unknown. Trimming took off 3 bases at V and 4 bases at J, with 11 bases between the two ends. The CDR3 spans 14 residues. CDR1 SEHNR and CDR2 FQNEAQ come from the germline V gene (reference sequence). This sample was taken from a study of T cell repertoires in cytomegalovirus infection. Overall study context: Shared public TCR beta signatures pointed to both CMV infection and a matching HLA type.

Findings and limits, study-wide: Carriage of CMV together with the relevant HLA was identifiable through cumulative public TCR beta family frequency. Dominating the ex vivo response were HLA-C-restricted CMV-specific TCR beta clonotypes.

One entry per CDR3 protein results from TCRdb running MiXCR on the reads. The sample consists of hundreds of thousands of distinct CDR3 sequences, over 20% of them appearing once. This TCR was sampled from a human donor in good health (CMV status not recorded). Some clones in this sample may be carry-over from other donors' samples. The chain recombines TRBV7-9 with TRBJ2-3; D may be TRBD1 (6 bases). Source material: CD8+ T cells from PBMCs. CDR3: CASSFRTDPDTQYF. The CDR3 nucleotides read TGTGCCAGCAGCTTCCGGACAGACCCAGATACGCAGTATTTT. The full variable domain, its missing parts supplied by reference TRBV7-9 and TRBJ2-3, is DTGVSQNPRHKITKRGQNVTFRCDPISEHNRLYWYRQTLGQGPEFLTYFQNEAQLEKSRLLSDRFSAERPKGSFSTLEIQRTEQGDSAMYLCASSFRTDPDTQYFGPGTRLTVL.